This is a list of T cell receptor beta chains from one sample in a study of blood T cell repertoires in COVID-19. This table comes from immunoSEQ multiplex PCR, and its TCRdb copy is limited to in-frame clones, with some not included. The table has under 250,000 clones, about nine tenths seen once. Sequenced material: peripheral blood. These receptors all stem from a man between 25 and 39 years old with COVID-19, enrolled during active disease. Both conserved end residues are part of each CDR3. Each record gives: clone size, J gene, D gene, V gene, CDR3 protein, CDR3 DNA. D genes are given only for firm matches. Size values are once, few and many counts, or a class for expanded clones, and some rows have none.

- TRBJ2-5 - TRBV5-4 CASSFRGTQETQYF TGTGCCAGCAGCTTCCGGGGGACCCAAGAGACCCAGTACTTC
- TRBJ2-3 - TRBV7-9 CASSLLGDRTDTQYF TGTGCCAGCAGCTTGCTAGGGGATCGCACAGATACGCAGTATTTT
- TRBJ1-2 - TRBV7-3 CASSLNGVDSGGYTF TGTGCCAGCAGCTTAAATGGGGTGGACTCGGGGGGCTACACCTTC
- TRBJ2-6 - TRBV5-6 CASSFLGAGGANVLTF TGTGCCAGCAGCTTCTTAGGGGCAGGTGGGGCCAACGTCCTGACTTTC
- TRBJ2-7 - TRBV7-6 CASSLQGVEQYF TGTGCCAGCAGCTTACAAGGGGTCGAGCAGTACTTC
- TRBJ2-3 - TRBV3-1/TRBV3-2 CASSQVGGAVDTQYF TGTGCCAGCAGCCAAGTAGGGGGGGCGGTAGATACGCAGTATTTT
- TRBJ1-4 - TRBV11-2 CASSQSRGTPNEKLFF TGTGCCAGCAGCCAAAGTAGGGGGACACCTAATGAAAAACTGTTTTTT
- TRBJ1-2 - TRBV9 CASSVDPGNNYGYTF TGTGCCAGCAGCGTAGACCCGGGAAATAACTATGGCTACACCTTC
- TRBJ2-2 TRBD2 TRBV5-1 CASSEGLAGPNTGELFF TGCGCCAGCAGCGAGGGACTAGCGGGTCCGAACACCGGGGAGCTGTTTTTT
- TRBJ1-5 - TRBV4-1 CASSQVLGREEQPQHF TGCGCCAGCAGCCAAGTGCTGGGGAGGGAAGAGCAGCCCCAGCATTTT
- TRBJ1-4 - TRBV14 CASSPRTVNEKLFF TGTGCCAGCAGCCCCCGGACAGTTAATGAAAAACTGTTTTTT
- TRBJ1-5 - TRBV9 CASSVGGTAGQPQHF TGTGCCAGCAGCGTAGGAGGAACGGCCGGACAGCCCCAGCATTTT
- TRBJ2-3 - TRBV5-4 CASSRGRTADTQYF TGTGCCAGCAGTCGTGGCCGGACTGCTGATACGCAGTATTTT
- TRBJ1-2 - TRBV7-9 CASSLENYGYTF TGTGCCAGCAGCCTGGAGAACTATGGCTACACCTTC
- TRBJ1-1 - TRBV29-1 CSAYRAGFEAFF TGCAGCGCGTACAGGGCTGGCTTTGAAGCTTTCTTT
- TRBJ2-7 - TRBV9 CASSLGHAPYEQYF TGTGCCAGCAGCCTAGGCCACGCGCCCTACGAGCAGTACTTC
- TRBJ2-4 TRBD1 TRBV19 CASSPGGVTHGAKNIQYF TGTGCCAGTAGCCCAGGGGGAGTCACTCACGGGGCCAAAAACATTCAGTACTTC
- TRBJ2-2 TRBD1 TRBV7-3 CASSLVGQGTGELFF TGTGCCAGCAGCTTAGTGGGACAGGGGACCGGGGAGCTGTTTTTT
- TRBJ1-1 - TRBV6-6 CASSFPGPPYTEAFF TGTGCCAGCAGTTTTCCGGGTCCCCCTTACACTGAAGCTTTCTTT
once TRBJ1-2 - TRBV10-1 CASSSQGNYGYTF TGCGCCAGCAGTTCCCAGGGCAACTATGGCTACACCTTC
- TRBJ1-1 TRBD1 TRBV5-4 CASSRDRGRLLNTEAFF TGTGCCAGCAGCCGGGACAGGGGCCGACTATTGAACACTGAAGCTTTCTTT
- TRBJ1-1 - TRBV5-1 CASKRSPENTEAFF TGCGCCAGCAAACGCTCACCAGAGAACACTGAAGCTTTCTTT
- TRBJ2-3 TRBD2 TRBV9 CASSVEALAGGPEDTQYF TGTGCCAGCAGCGTAGAGGCCCTAGCGGGGGGGCCGGAAGATACGCAGTATTTT
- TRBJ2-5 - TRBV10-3 CAISESSGLQETQYF TGTGCCATCAGTGAGTCGAGCGGCTTACAAGAGACCCAGTACTTC
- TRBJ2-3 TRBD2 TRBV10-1 CASSDLAGGNTDTQYF TGCGCCAGCAGTGACCTAGCGGGGGGAAACACAGATACGCAGTATTTT
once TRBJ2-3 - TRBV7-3 CASSPLLGDTQYF TGTGCCAGCAGCCCACTCCTCGGTGATACGCAGTATTTT
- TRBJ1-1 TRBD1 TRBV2 CASKGAGLGTEAFF TGTGCCAGCAAGGGGGCTGGCTTGGGCACTGAAGCTTTCTTT
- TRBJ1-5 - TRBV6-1 CASSEVTGGFGQPQHF TGTGCCAGCAGTGAAGTTACGGGAGGGTTTGGACAGCCCCAGCATTTT
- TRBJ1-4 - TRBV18 CASSPFWGGRDEKLFF TGTGCCAGCTCACCATTTTGGGGGGGGCGCGATGAAAAACTGTTTTTT
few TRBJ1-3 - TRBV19 CASSAGAGNTIYF TGTGCCAGTAGCGCAGGGGCGGGAAACACCATATATTTT
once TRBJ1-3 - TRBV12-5 CASGLLLRESGNTIYF TGTGCTAGTGGTTTGCTTCTCAGGGAATCTGGAAACACCATATATTTT
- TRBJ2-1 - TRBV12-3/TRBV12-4 CASSYEGEQFF TGTGCCAGCAGTTACGAGGGCGAGCAGTTCTTC
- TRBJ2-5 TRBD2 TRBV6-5 CASRGGGAAETQYF TGTGCCAGCAGGGGCGGGGGGGCGGCAGAGACCCAGTACTTC
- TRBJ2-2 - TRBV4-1 CASSQVRASDKAGELFF TGCGCCAGCAGCCAAGTAAGGGCTAGCGATAAGGCCGGGGAGCTGTTTTTT
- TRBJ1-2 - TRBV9 CASSVEPGPNTGRGGYTF TGTGCCAGCAGCGTAGAACCTGGCCCTAACACAGGGAGAGGTGGCTACACCTTC
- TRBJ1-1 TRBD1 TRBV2 CASSELGTANTEAFF TGTGCCAGCAGTGAATTAGGGACAGCGAACACTGAAGCTTTCTTT
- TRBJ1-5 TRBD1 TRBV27 CASRAGGLRGSPQHF TGTGCCAGCAGGGCAGGGGGATTGAGAGGATCGCCCCAGCATTTT
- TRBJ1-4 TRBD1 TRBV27 CASSPRTGKLFF TGTGCCAGCAGTCCGAGGACAGGGAAACTGTTTTTT
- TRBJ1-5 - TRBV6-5 CASSPQGRYQPQHF TGTGCCAGCAGCCCCCAGGGTCGTTATCAGCCCCAGCATTTT
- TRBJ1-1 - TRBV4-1 CASSLDSAFEAFF TGCGCCAGCAGCCTGGACAGTGCGTTTGAAGCTTTCTTT
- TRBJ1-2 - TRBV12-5 CASGLTGDYGYTF TGTGCTAGTGGTTTGACAGGCGACTATGGCTACACCTTC
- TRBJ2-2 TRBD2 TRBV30 CAWAGRANTGELFF TGTGCCTGGGCGGGGAGGGCGAACACCGGGGAGCTGTTTTTT
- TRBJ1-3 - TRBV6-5 CASSRKTESNTIYF TGTGCCAGCAGCCGAAAAACGGAGAGTAACACCATATATTTT
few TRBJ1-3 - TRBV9 CASSAQGNTIYF TGTGCCAGCAGCGCACAGGGAAACACCATATATTTT
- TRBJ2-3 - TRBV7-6 CASSSSDTSTDTQYF TGTGCCAGCAGCTCTAGCGACACAAGCACAGATACGCAGTATTTT
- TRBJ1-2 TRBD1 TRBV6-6 CASSPTGEKNGYTF TGTGCCAGCAGTCCGACAGGGGAAAAGAATGGCTACACCTTC
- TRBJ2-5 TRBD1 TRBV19 CASSRLGGSETQYF TGTGCCAGTAGTCGATTAGGGGGCTCGGAGACCCAGTACTTC